Described below is a single TCR beta chain sequence and its context. Its cognate antigen is unknown. This sample was taken from a study of chemoradiotherapy in HPV16-positive cancers. The overall study: Two HPV16-positive patients' cells yielded candidate HPV-specific clones and common motifs.

The assay was immunoSEQ multiplex PCR, and TCRdb's table has in-frame clones only and misses some. The sample contains around 5,000 clones, roughly 88% of which appear only once. Overall study findings and caveats: For HPV16-positive patients, expanding HPV-responsive T cells associated with longer recurrence-free survival.

Repeated repertoire sampling spanned the course of chemoradiotherapy. This TCR was sampled from a human donor with HPV-associated anogenital cancer. This specimen consisted of tumor tissue, obtained from a patient who underwent chemoradiotherapy.

CDR3 amino acids: CAWSEVHEGGSPLHF. CDR3 bases: TGTGCCTGGAGTGAAGTACACGAGGGAGGATCACCCCTCCACTTT. The chain uses TRBV30 and TRBJ1-6, with no clear D. Trimming cost V 1 base and J 10 bases, with 17 bases left between them. CDR1 is GTSNPN and CDR2 is SVGIG in the germline V gene (reference sequence). CDR3 length: 15 residues.